One TCR beta chain is described in this entry. The data were obtained in a study of blood T cell repertoires in COVID-19. Study context: The origin of the acute and convalescent COVID-19 samples was the United States, Italy and Spain. PBMCs, B-cell-depleted T cells, or T cells were the source of the cDNA or gDNA that made up the material.

Seattle-derived patients entered the study during active infection and were followed longitudinally. The V gene's germline CDR1 is MGHRA and CDR2 YSYEKL. J was trimmed by 10 bases and V by 1 base; bases with no gene match: 7. This CDR3 comprises 14 residues. This table comes from immunoSEQ multiplex PCR, and its TCRdb copy is limited to in-frame clones, with some not included. The sample lists 400,000 to 450,000 clones; about nine tenths were seen once. The origin of this receptor is a woman aged 45-59 years with COVID-19, enrolled during active disease. This chain joins TRBV4-1 and TRBJ1-1, with TRBD1 matching 9 bases. What was sequenced was peripheral blood. CDR3 in DNA: TGCGCCAGCAGCCAAGTGACCGGGACAGGGAGAGCTTTCTTT. Its protein is CASSQVTGTGRAFF.